A single sample is the source of the 21 T cell receptor beta chains below, sequenced in a study of blood T cell repertoires in COVID-19. This table comes from immunoSEQ multiplex PCR, and its TCRdb copy is limited to in-frame clones, with some not included. The table lists fewer than 250,000 clones, roughly 90% of them singletons. Sequenced sample: peripheral blood. The receptors derive from a woman between 40 and 50 years old who had recovered from COVID-19.

The chain combines TRBV7-2 with TRBJ2-7, with TRBD2 matching 13 bases. V shed 2 bases, J shed 0 bases, and the junction held 7 bases outside the gene matches. This CDR3 has 18 amino acids. Germline-derived CDR1 and CDR2 are SGHTA and FQGNSA. CDR3 bases: TGTGCCAGCAGCTTAACCGCCGGGACTAGCGGGACCTCCTACGAGCAGTACTTC. Amino acids: CASSLTAGTSGTSYEQYF.

A single count supports this clone. The gene calls are TRBV18 and TRBJ2-7; 9 bases are a match to TRBD2. V gave up 2 bases and J gave up 4 bases; unmatched junction bases: 3. The CDR3 runs 14 residues. Germline V lookup: CDR1 KGHSH, CDR2 LQKENI. The CDR3 is CASSPVTSGYEQYF. The CDR3 region has the DNA TGTGCCAGCTCACCAGTTACTAGCGGGTACGAGCAGTACTTC. The variable domain in full, completed from reference TRBV18 and TRBJ2-7, reads NAGVMQNPRHLVRRRGQEARLRCSPMKGHSHVYWYRQLPEEGLKFMVYLQKENIIDESGMPKERFSAEFPKEGPSILRIQQVVRGDSAAYFCASSPVTSGYEQYFGPGTRLTVT.

The chain is built from TRBV28 and TRBJ2-1; D is uncertain. The CDR3 length is 12 residues. Germline CDR1 reads MDHEN; CDR2 reads SYDVKM. With 5 bases removed from V and 5 bases from J, the gap between germline ends came to 7 bases. The CDR3 sequence is CASSLMNNEQFF. The CDR3, as DNA: TGTGCCAGCAGTCTAATGAACAATGAGCAGTTCTTC.

The chain carries TRBV19 and TRBJ2-2; weak D call: TRBD1 (9 bases). Trimming cost V 4 bases and J 5 bases, with 20 bases left between them. The CDR3 length is 17 residues. Germline-derived CDR1 and CDR2 are LNHDA and SQIVND (reference sequence). For the CDR3, the DNA is TGTGCCAGTAGTAAGGCGGGGGGACAGGGATATACCGGGGAGCTGTTTTTT. Translating it yields CASSKAGGQGYTGELFF.

The genes are TRBV5-6 and TRBJ2-1, with 10 bases identical to TRBD1. The CDR3 spans 15 residues. Losses at the gene ends were 5 bases for V and 4 bases for J; bases not matched to a gene: 6. Per the germline V gene, CDR1 is SGHDT and CDR2 is YYEEEE. The chain's CDR3 is CASSQDRGLYNEQFF. CDR3 DNA: TGTGCCAGCAGTCAAGACAGGGGGCTTTACAATGAGCAGTTCTTC. The full variable domain, with the rest looked up from reference TRBV5-6 and TRBJ2-1, is DAGVTQSPTHLIKTRGQQVTLRCSPKSGHDTVSWYQQALGQGPQFIFQYYEEEERQRGNFPDRFSGHQFPNYSSELNVNALLLGDSALYLCASSQDRGLYNEQFFGPGTRLTVL.

This clone showed up just a few times. The J gene is TRBJ1-2, the V gene TRBV5-4; maybe TRBD1 (5 bases). Trimming stripped 0 bases from V and 2 bases from J, with 8 bases between. This CDR3 comprises 14 residues. Germline V gives CDR1 SGHNT, CDR2 YYREEE (reference sequence). The CDR3 here is CASSLDRLNYGYTF. CDR3 nucleotides: TGTGCCAGCAGCTTGGACAGGCTCAACTATGGCTACACCTTC.

This clone showed up just once. The CDR3 DNA sequence: TGTGCCAGCAGTTCCCGGGACAGGGGATTTTTCGAGCAGTACTTC. Translated: CASSSRDRGFFEQYF. The chain carries TRBV28 and TRBJ2-7, with 10 bases matching TRBD1. The CDR3 contains 15 residues. V shed 4 bases, J shed 6 bases, and the junction held 9 bases outside the gene matches. CDR1 and CDR2 (germline): MDHEN, SYDVKM.

The chain joins TRBV5-8 to TRBJ1-5; a possible D gene is TRBD1 (6 bases). Germline V lookup: CDR1 SGHTS, CDR2 YDEGEE. The CDR3 is made up of 15 amino acids. V dropped 4 bases and J dropped 4 bases, with 15 bases sitting between them. CDR3 sequence (DNA): TGTGCCAGCAGCAGAGTGGGGACACCTAATCAGCCCCAGCATTTT. Its protein product is CASSRVGTPNQPQHF. Looking up the rest from reference TRBV5-8 and TRBJ1-5 gives the full variable domain: EAGVTQSPTHLIKTRGQQATLRCSPISGHTSVYWYQQALGLGLQFLLWYDEGEERNRGNFPPRFSGRQFPNYSSELNVNALELEDSALYLCASSRVGTPNQPQHFGDGTRLSIL.

The chain uses TRBV10-3 and TRBJ1-2, with 8 bases that match TRBD1. CDR1 is ENHRY and CDR2 is SYGVKD in the germline V gene. V gave up 0 bases and J gave up 4 bases; unmatched junction bases: 1. The CDR3 length is 14 residues. For the CDR3, the DNA is TGTGCCATCAGTGAGTCGGACAGGGCCTATGGCTACACCTTC. Protein sequence: CAISESDRAYGYTF.

The chain combines TRBV5-1 with TRBJ2-1; tentative D call: TRBD1 (6 bases). Trimming took off 2 bases at V and 7 bases at J, with 19 bases between the two ends. The CDR3 contains 16 residues. Germline V lookup: CDR1 SGHRS, CDR2 YFSETQ. The CDR3 here is CASSFPGDTPNNEQFF. In nucleotides, the CDR3 is TGCGCCAGCAGCTTCCCAGGGGACACTCCTAATAATGAGCAGTTCTTC.

The J gene is TRBJ1-5, the V gene TRBV11-2; TRBD1 matches 9 bases. This CDR3 has 13 residues. Losses at the gene ends were 2 bases for V and 13 bases for J; bases not matched to a gene: 6. In germline, CDR1 is SGHAT, CDR2 FQNNGV. CDR3 coding DNA: TGTGCCAGCAGCTTAACCGCCGGGACAGGGCAGCATTTT. Amino acid sequence: CASSLTAGTGQHF.

The rearrangement uses TRBV3-1 (or the pseudogene TRBV3-2) and TRBJ2-1, with a weak D call TRBD2 (5 bases). This CDR3 contains 14 residues. Trimming took off 0 bases at V and 7 bases at J, with 10 bases between the two ends. Per germline, CDR1 LGHDT and CDR2 YNNKEL (reference sequence). For the CDR3, the DNA is TGTGCCAGCAGCCAAGAGAGGGTAGCGAATGAGCAGTTCTTC. This translates into CASSQERVANEQFF.

The gene calls are TRBV7-9 and TRBJ1-2, with 10 bases fitting TRBD1. There are 15 residues in the CDR3. V lost 2 bases, J lost 5 bases, and 5 bases stayed unmatched. Germline assignment: CDR1 SEHNR and CDR2 FQNEAQ (reference sequence). This chain's CDR3 is CASSLLRDRGYGYTF. CDR3 DNA sequence: TGTGCCAGCAGCTTACTAAGGGACAGGGGATATGGCTACACCTTC.

This rearrangement joins TRBV28 to TRBJ2-7; D might be TRBD2 (6 bases). Trimming took off 9 bases at V and 5 bases at J, with 29 bases between the two ends. The CDR3 is made up of 17 amino acids. The V gene's germline CDR1 is MDHEN and CDR2 SYDVKM. CDR3 coding DNA: TGTGCCAGTCATACCCTAATGCGGGAAAGGTCGAGGAACGAGCAGTACTTC. This gives the protein CASHTLMRERSRNEQYF.

This chain's CDR3 is CASSTIAGGVFGAKNIQYF. In nucleotides, the CDR3 is TGTGCCAGCAGTACCATAGCGGGAGGAGTTTTTGGGGCCAAAAACATTCAGTACTTC. This chain connects TRBV28 to TRBJ2-4, with 10 bases that match TRBD2. The germline V gene encodes CDR1 MDHEN and CDR2 SYDVKM. The CDR3 is 19 residues long. With V trimmed by 5 bases and J by 1 base, 14 bases remained unmatched.

The chain employs TRBV3-1 (or the pseudogene TRBV3-2) and TRBJ2-7, with TRBD2 identical over 13 bases. Germline CDR1 LGHDT, CDR2 YNNKEL (reference sequence). This CDR3 spans 15 amino acids. Germline trimming cut 3 bases from V and 2 bases from J; bases unmatched to any gene: 1. The CDR3 here is CASSQGLAGPYEQYF. Written as DNA, the CDR3 is TGTGCCAGCAGCCAGGGACTAGCGGGGCCCTACGAGCAGTACTTC.

This sequence joins TRBV6-2 or TRBV6-3 and TRBJ2-1, with a possible D match to TRBD2 (5 bases). This CDR3 contains 12 residues. CDR1 MNHEY and CDR2 SVGEGT come from the germline V gene. V gave up 2 bases and J gave up 9 bases, with 8 bases separating them. This CDR3 reads CASSYLAGEQFF. In DNA form, the CDR3 reads TGTGCCAGCAGTTACCTAGCTGGTGAGCAGTTCTTC.

This rearrangement joins TRBV25-1 to TRBJ1-2; the D is unclear. CDR3 length: 12 residues. The V end lost 3 bases, the J end lost 0 bases, and 2 bases lay between the germline ends. Germline CDR1 MGHDK, CDR2 SYGVNS. The CDR3 DNA reads as TGTGCCAGCAGTGACACTAACTATGGCTACACCTTC. It specifies CASSDTNYGYTF.

Comment on this clone: Other DNA sequences in the same sample also yield this CDR3. The rearrangement uses TRBV19 and TRBJ2-7; D is unclear. Germline values: CDR1 LNHDA, CDR2 SQIVND (reference sequence). The CDR3 sequence is 13 residues long. V was pared by 1 base and J by 1 base, with 5 bases between. The CDR3 spells CASSIGSSYEQYF. CDR3 DNA sequence: TGTGCCAGTAGTATAGGCAGTTCCTACGAGCAGTACTTC.

The chain employs TRBV12-3 or TRBV12-4 and TRBJ1-5; D not certain. The V end lost 7 bases, the J end lost 2 bases, and 9 bases lay between the germline ends. This CDR3 has 13 amino acids. The CDR3 loop reads CASNPGGNQPQHF. Written as DNA, the CDR3 is TGTGCCAGCAATCCCGGGGGCAATCAGCCCCAGCATTTT.

The rearrangement links TRBV27 to TRBJ2-7; 12 bases are shared with TRBD2. CDR1 and CDR2 from the germline V gene are MNHEY and SMNVEV (reference sequence). The junction had 9 bases not matched to a gene; V was cut back by 5 bases and J by 4 bases. CDR3 length equals 16 residues. CDR3 sequence reads: CASSKYRTSGMYEQYF. CDR3 DNA: TGTGCCAGCAGTAAGTACCGGACTAGCGGGATGTACGAGCAGTACTTC.